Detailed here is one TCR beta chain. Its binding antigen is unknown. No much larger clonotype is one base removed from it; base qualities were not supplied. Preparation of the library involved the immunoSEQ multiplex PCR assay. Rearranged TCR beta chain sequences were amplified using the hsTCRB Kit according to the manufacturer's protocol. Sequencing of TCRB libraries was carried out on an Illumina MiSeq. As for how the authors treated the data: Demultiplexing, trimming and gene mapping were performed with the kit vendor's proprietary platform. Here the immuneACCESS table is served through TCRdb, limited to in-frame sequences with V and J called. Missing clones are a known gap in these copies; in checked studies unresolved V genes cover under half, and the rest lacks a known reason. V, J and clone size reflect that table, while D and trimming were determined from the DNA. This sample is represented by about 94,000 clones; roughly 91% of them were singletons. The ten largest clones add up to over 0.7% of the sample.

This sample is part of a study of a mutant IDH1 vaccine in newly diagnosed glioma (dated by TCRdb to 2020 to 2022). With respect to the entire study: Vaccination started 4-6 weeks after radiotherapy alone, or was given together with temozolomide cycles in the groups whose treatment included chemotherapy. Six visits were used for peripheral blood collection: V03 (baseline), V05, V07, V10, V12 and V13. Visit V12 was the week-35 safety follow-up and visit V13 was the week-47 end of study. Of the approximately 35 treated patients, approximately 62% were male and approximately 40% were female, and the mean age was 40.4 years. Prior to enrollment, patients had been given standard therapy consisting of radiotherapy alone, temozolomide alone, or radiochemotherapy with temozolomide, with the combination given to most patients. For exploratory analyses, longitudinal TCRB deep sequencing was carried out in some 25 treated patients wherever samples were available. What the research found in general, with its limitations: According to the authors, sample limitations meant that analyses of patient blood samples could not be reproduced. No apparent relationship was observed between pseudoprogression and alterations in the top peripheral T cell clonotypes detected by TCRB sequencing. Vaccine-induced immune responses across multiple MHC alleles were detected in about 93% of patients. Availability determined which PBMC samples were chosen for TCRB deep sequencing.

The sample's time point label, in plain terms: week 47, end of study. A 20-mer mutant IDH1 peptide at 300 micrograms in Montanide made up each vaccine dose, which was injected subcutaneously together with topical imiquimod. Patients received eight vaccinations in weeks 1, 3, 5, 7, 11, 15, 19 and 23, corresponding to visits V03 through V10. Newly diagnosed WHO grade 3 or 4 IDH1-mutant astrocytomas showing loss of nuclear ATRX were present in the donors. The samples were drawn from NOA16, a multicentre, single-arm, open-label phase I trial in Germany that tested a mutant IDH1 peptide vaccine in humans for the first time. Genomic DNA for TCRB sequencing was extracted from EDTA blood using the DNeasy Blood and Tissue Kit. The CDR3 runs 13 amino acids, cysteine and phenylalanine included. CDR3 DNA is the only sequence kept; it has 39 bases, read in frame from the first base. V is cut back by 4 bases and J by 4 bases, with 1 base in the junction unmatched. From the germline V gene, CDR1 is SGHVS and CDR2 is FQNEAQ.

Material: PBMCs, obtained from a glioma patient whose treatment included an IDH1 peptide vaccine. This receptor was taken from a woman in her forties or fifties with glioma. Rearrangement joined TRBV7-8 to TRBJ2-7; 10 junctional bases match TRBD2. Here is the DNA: TGTGCCAGCAGCTCTAGCGGGAGTTACGAGCAGTACTTC. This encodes CASSSSGSYEQYF.